These 28 T cell receptor beta chains share one sample of origin, sequenced in a study of blood T cell repertoires in COVID-19. Produced via immunoSEQ multiplex PCR; TCRdb's table is partial and in-frame only. The sample holds under 350,000 clones, about 89% seen once. The sample consisted of PBMCs or T cells enriched from blood (not recorded which). The source of these receptors is a woman aged 40 to 49 who had recovered from COVID-19.

CDR3 in amino acids: CASSQGRTNYGYTF. CDR3 nucleotide sequence: TGCGCCAGCAGCCAAGGCAGAACTAACTATGGCTACACCTTC. The V call is TRBV4-1, the J call TRBJ1-2; D is unclear. This CDR3 comprises 14 residues. V shed 1 base and J shed 0 bases, with 6 bases lying between them. Germline assignment: CDR1 MGHRA and CDR2 YSYEKL.

The chain uses TRBV7-2 and TRBJ1-5; D uncertain. The CDR3 consists of 14 residues. V lost 1 base, J lost 2 bases, and 6 bases lay in between. From germline, CDR1 is SGHTA and CDR2 FQGNSA. CDR3 region: CASSLGQGNQPQHF. CDR3 DNA sequence: TGTGCCAGCAGCTTAGGGCAGGGCAATCAGCCCCAGCATTTT.

This clone was detected once. This chain joins TRBV27 and TRBJ1-1, with 9 bases matching TRBD1. CDR1 and CDR2 (germline): MNHEY, SMNVEV (reference sequence). Losses at the gene ends were 4 bases for V and 4 bases for J; bases not matched to a gene: 1. The CDR3 runs 13 residues. The CDR3 reads CASSYRGPTEAFF. CDR3 DNA sequence: TGTGCCAGCAGTTACAGGGGGCCCACTGAAGCTTTCTTT.

This chain joins TRBV5-1 and TRBJ2-2, with a weak D call TRBD2 (5 bases). V lost 3 bases and J lost 4, with 7 bases in between. Germline loops: CDR1 SGHRS, CDR2 YFSETQ. This CDR3 region has 13 residues. For the CDR3, the DNA is TGCGCCAGCAGCTCTGCGGGCACCGGGGAGCTGTTTTTT. Protein sequence: CASSSAGTGELFF.

V usage is TRBV9 and J usage is TRBJ2-2; 11 nucleotides agree with TRBD2. The CDR3 consists of 16 residues. Germline CDR1 and CDR2: SGDLS and YYNGEE. V gave up 0 bases and J gave up 5 bases; unmatched junction bases: 3. CDR3 sequence reads: CASSVASGRWTGELFF. Here the CDR3 DNA reads TGTGCCAGCAGCGTAGCTAGCGGGAGGTGGACCGGGGAGCTGTTTTTT.

The chain couples TRBV5-1 to TRBJ2-7; 11 bases are a match to TRBD2. Germline CDR1 SGHRS, CDR2 YFSETQ. The CDR3 runs 15 residues. With V trimmed by 1 base and J by 1 base, 1 base remained unmatched. Here the CDR3 reads CASSLSSGGSYEQYF. CDR3 sequence (DNA): TGCGCCAGCAGCTTGTCTAGCGGGGGGTCCTACGAGCAGTACTTC.

V usage is TRBV4-1 and J usage is TRBJ2-7; weak D call: TRBD1 (5 bases). CDR1 MGHRA and CDR2 YSYEKL come from the germline V gene. This CDR3 is built from 14 residues. Trimming pared 0 bases from V and 6 bases from J, leaving 12 bases between. The CDR3 nucleotides read TGCGCCAGCAGCCAAGACCCAGGGCTTGGCGAGCAGTACTTC. Translating it yields CASSQDPGLGEQYF.

The chain joins TRBV5-4 to TRBJ1-2, with D possibly TRBD1 on 5 matching bases. This CDR3 region has 15 residues. CDR1 and CDR2 (germline): SGHNT, YYREEE (reference sequence). Trimming took 3 bases from V and 5 from J, leaving 17 bases between them. The DNA for the CDR3 is TGTGCCAGCAGCTCCTCAGGAGGGGAAGGGTATGGCTACACCTTC. It codes for CASSSSGGEGYGYTF.

This chain connects TRBV18 to TRBJ2-6, with 9 bases fitting TRBD1. The CDR3 contains 17 residues. Germline V CDR1 and CDR2: KGHSH, LQKENI. V was pared by 5 bases and J by 3 bases, with 8 bases of the junction left unmatched. The CDR3 region is CASSARDRDGGANVLTF. In DNA form, the CDR3 reads TGTGCCAGCTCAGCCCGGGACAGGGATGGTGGGGCCAACGTCCTGACTTTC.

J is TRBJ2-2 and V is TRBV6-2 or TRBV6-3, with a tentative D call TRBD1 (6 bases). The CDR3 extends over 17 amino acids. Germline assignment: CDR1 MNHEY and CDR2 SVGEGT. V was pared by 3 bases and J by 8 bases, with 22 bases between. In nucleotides, the CDR3 is TGTGCCAGCAGTTATTACCCCGGGACAACCGGAAAAGGGGAGCTGTTTTTT. This codes for CASSYYPGTTGKGELFF.

J is TRBJ2-7 and V is TRBV5-1, with D perhaps TRBD1 (6 bases). The CDR3 length is 15 residues. The germline V gene encodes CDR1 SGHRS and CDR2 YFSETQ. V lost 6 bases to trimming and J lost 4 bases, with 20 bases between them. This CDR3 is CASTDPSRGDYEQYF. DNA for the CDR3: TGCGCCAGCACTGACCCGAGCAGGGGAGATTACGAGCAGTACTTC.

The gene calls are TRBV7-3 and TRBJ2-1, with 10 bases identical to TRBD2. There are 15 residues in the CDR3. Per germline, CDR1 SGHTA and CDR2 FQGTGA. V dropped 2 bases and J dropped 9; count of bases not matched to a gene: 7. CDR3 sequence: CASSLLASGRGEQFF. The CDR3 region has the DNA TGTGCCAGCAGCTTACTGGCTAGCGGGAGAGGTGAGCAGTTCTTC.

The gene calls are TRBV12-2 and TRBJ2-6; the D call TRBD1 from the table was never checked on the DNA. TRBV12-2 is marked as a pseudogene. The CDR3 runs to 18 residues. The CDR3 DNA is TGTGCAAGTCGCCCAGGACAGGGGCCCAATCCCGGGGCCAACGTCCTGACTTTC. Its protein product is CASRPGQGPNPGANVLTF.

The DNA of the CDR3 is TGCAGCGTTGAACCGCAGGGCAGGCCGCAAAGTGGCTACACCTTC. Translated: CSVEPQGRPQSGYTF. This rearrangement joins TRBV29-1 to TRBJ1-2, with D perhaps TRBD1 (5 bases). The CDR3 extends over 15 amino acids. Trimming removed 2 bases from V and 7 bases from J, with 20 bases in between. From germline, CDR1 is SQVTM and CDR2 ANQGSEA.

This chain connects TRBV9 to TRBJ2-7, with D unclear. V gave up 0 bases and J gave up 6 bases, with 16 bases separating them. There are 15 residues in the CDR3. In germline, CDR1 is SGDLS, CDR2 YYNGEE. CDR3 amino acids: CASSVEWAPLGEQYF. CDR3 DNA: TGTGCCAGCAGCGTAGAATGGGCCCCCCTGGGCGAGCAGTACTTC. The whole variable domain, filled in from reference TRBV9 and TRBJ2-7, reads DSGVTQTPKHLITATGQRVTLRCSPRSGDLSVYWYQQSLDQGLQFLIQYYNGEERAKGNILERFSAQQFPDLHSELNLSSLELGDSALYFCASSVEWAPLGEQYFGPGTRLTVT.

The chain has TRBV5-4 and TRBJ2-1, with 8 bases identical to TRBD2. The CDR3 is 15 residues long. CDR1 SGHNT and CDR2 YYREEE come from the germline V gene (reference sequence). With 3 bases clipped from V and 3 bases from J, the junction kept 5 bases outside the gene matches. The CDR3 nucleotides are TGTGCCAGCAGCTCCGGGGGGGCTGACTACAATGAGCAGTTCTTC. It codes for CASSSGGADYNEQFF.

The chain combines TRBV7-9 with TRBJ1-1, with TRBD1 identical over 9 bases. Germline trimming cut 3 bases from V and 6 bases from J; bases unmatched to any gene: 5. Germline V gene sequence: CDR1 SEHNR, CDR2 FQNEAQ (reference sequence). This CDR3 has 14 amino acids. CDR3 region: CASSLGQGGAEAFF. The CDR3 nucleotides read TGTGCCAGCAGCTTGGGACAGGGAGGGGCTGAAGCTTTCTTT. The entire variable domain, with the rest obtained from reference TRBV7-9 and TRBJ1-1, is as follows: DTGVSQNPRHKITKRGQNVTFRCDPISEHNRLYWYRQTLGQGPEFLTYFQNEAQLEKSRLLSDRFSAERPKGSFSTLEIQRTEQGDSAMYLCASSLGQGGAEAFFGQGTRLTVV.

J is TRBJ2-7 and V is TRBV18, with 10 bases identical to TRBD1. There are 15 residues in the CDR3. Trimming removed 3 bases from V and 3 bases from J; junction bases left unmatched: 5. Germline CDR1 reads KGHSH; CDR2 reads LQKENI. The CDR3 DNA reads as TGTGCCAGCTCACCTGGGGACAGGGGCAGCTACGAGCAGTACTTC. Amino acid sequence: CASSPGDRGSYEQYF. Based on the CDR3 plus reference TRBV18 and TRBJ2-7, the full variable domain is NAGVMQNPRHLVRRRGQEARLRCSPMKGHSHVYWYRQLPEEGLKFMVYLQKENIIDESGMPKERFSAEFPKEGPSILRIQQVVRGDSAAYFCASSPGDRGSYEQYFGPGTRLTVT.

This clone was seen once. The gene calls are TRBV2 and TRBJ1-1; 8 bases are shared with TRBD1. CDR3 length equals 14 residues. Germline values: CDR1 SNHLY, CDR2 FYNNEI. After removal of 6 bases from V and 1 base from J, the junction contained 4 bases not matched to a gene. The CDR3, as DNA: TGTGCCAGCAGCTATGGACAGGGGAACACTGAAGCTTTCTTT. Translating gives CASSYGQGNTEAFF.

The chain joins TRBV30 to TRBJ1-2; TRBD1 agrees at 8 bases. The CDR3 extends over 12 amino acids. V lost 5 bases to trimming and J lost 6 bases; unmatched junction nucleotides: 5. Germline V gene lookup returns CDR1 GTSNPN and CDR2 SVGIG (reference sequence). CDR3 amino acids: CAWGQGFDGYTF. In nucleotides, the CDR3 is TGTGCCTGGGGACAGGGCTTCGATGGCTACACCTTC.

This clone was seen a few times. The chain has TRBV11-2 and TRBJ1-3; possibly TRBD1 for D (6 bases). Trimming took 5 bases from V and 4 from J, leaving 12 bases between them. CDR1 and CDR2 (germline): SGHAT, FQNNGV. The CDR3 runs 14 residues. The CDR3 loop is CASSNRASGNTIYF. The DNA for the CDR3 is TGTGCCAGCAGCAACAGGGCCTCCGGAAACACCATATATTTT. Full variable domain (remainder filled in from reference TRBV11-2 and TRBJ1-3): EAGVAQSPRYKIIEKRQSVAFWCNPISGHATLYWYQQILGQGPKLLIQFQNNGVVDDSQLPKDRFSAERLKGVDSTLKIQPAKLEDSAVYLCASSNRASGNTIYFGEGSWLTVV.

The chain links TRBV9 to TRBJ1-1; unclear D gene. In germline, CDR1 is SGDLS, CDR2 YYNGEE. The germline V and J ends were trimmed by 0 bases and 11 bases, with 14 bases remaining between them. The CDR3 sequence is 13 residues long. DNA for the CDR3: TGTGCCAGCAGCGTAGAAGAACAGACCCGGGCTTTCTTT. Residues: CASSVEEQTRAFF.

This chain joins TRBV3-1 (or the pseudogene TRBV3-2) and TRBJ1-3; tentatively, D is TRBD1 (5 bases). This CDR3 spans 14 amino acids. V lost 8 bases, J lost 4 bases, and 15 bases lay in between. Germline V gene data show CDR1 as LGHDT and CDR2 as YNNKEL (reference sequence). CDR3 sequence (DNA): TGTGCCAGCTGGGGCCTGGGTGCAGGAAACACCATATATTTT. It translates to CASWGLGAGNTIYF.

This clone was seen a single time. J is TRBJ2-7 and V is TRBV18; the match to TRBD1 covers 9 bases. The trim removed 3 bases at V and 2 bases at J, leaving 8 bases unmatched. The CDR3 extends over 16 amino acids. Germline V gene data show CDR1 as KGHSH and CDR2 as LQKENI. Here the CDR3 DNA reads TGTGCCAGCTCACCTAACCCGGGACAGGGAACCTACGAGCAGTACTTC. Protein product: CASSPNPGQGTYEQYF.

The V and J genes are TRBV5-4 and TRBJ2-1; 13 nucleotides match TRBD2. Unmatched junction bases numbered 6, after V lost 4 bases and J lost 5 bases. CDR3 length: 16 residues. CDR1 is SGHNT, CDR2 YYREEE, per germline (reference sequence). This CDR3 is CASSGRLAGGHNEQFF. Written as DNA, the CDR3 is TGTGCCAGCAGCGGGAGACTAGCGGGAGGACACAATGAGCAGTTCTTC.

This clone was detected once. V usage is TRBV27 and J usage is TRBJ2-5; possible D gene TRBD1, 7 bases. The CDR3 runs 15 residues. The V gene's germline CDR1 is MNHEY and CDR2 SMNVEV (reference sequence). V lost 6 bases and J lost 5, with 19 bases in between. The CDR3 nucleotides read TGTGCCAGCAGCAGGGGGGCCGGATCAGCGGAGACCCAGTACTTC. Translating gives CASSRGAGSAETQYF.

This sequence joins TRBV5-1 and TRBJ2-1; no reliable D call. The CDR3 spans 14 residues. V was shortened by 3 bases and J by 6 bases, with 13 bases between the two germline ends. The germline gives CDR1 SGHRS, CDR2 YFSETQ. The CDR3 DNA sequence: TGCGCCAGCAGCTGGGCAAAGCAGGCCAATGAGCAGTTCTTC. Translated: CASSWAKQANEQFF.

This chain connects TRBV28 to TRBJ2-7; TRBD2 agrees at 7 bases. The CDR3 loop spans 14 amino acids. Germline CDR1 reads MDHEN; CDR2 reads SYDVKM. V lost 3 bases and J lost 2; bases outside the gene matches: 4. CDR3 in DNA: TGTGCCAGCAGTTTCGTGGGGGGGGCCTACGAGCAGTACTTC. Translating it yields CASSFVGGAYEQYF.